Detailed here is one TCR beta chain. Its specificity is unknown. Replicate PCRs for sorted subsets used approximately 190 ng DNA; this equaled some 30,000 T cell genomes. Only in-frame clones appear in the TCRdb table, and some are missing; sequencing was by immunoSEQ multiplex PCR. This table has around 2.1 million clones, around 95% appearing once. The data were obtained in a study of shared clonotypes between healthy human individuals. The CDR3 extends over 14 amino acids. The V segment lost 6 bases and the J segment 5 bases; nucleotides outside the gene matches: 11. The germline V gene encodes CDR1 SQVTM and CDR2 ANQGSEA. Study findings and constraints: Tissue TCR repertoires likely differ from these blood-only repertoires.

The sample was naive CD4+ T cells sorted from blood. The sample's subset: CD45RA+ positively selected. The V gene is TRBV29-1, the J gene TRBJ2-3; 7 nucleotides line up with TRBD1. The TCR sequence derives from a man aged 18 to 29 in good health. The CDR3: CSVVTGAGIDTQYF. CDR3 bases: TGCAGCGTCGTTACAGGGGCTGGGATAGATACGCAGTATTTT.